The rows below give T cell receptor beta chains drawn from one sample of a study of tissue T cells after allogeneic stem cell transplantation. Assay: immunoSEQ multiplex PCR; the TCRdb copy retains only in-frame clones and omits some. Of fewer than 30,000 clones listed, approximately 85% are singletons. The sample in question was blood, obtained before transplantation. The receptors derive from a woman aged 18-55 years who later had graft-versus-host disease after an allogeneic stem cell transplant. Both conserved end residues are part of each CDR3. A D gene is named only where the DNA matches it firmly. Not every row has a clone size; where given, it reads once, few, many or a size class.

D | size | J | length | V | CDR3 | DNA
TRBD1 | NA | TRBJ2-3 | 16 | TRBV19 | CASSTYRGQGTDTQYF | TGTGCCAGTAGTACTTACAGGGGTCAAGGGACAGATACGCAGTATTTT
NA | NA | TRBJ1-1 | 13 | TRBV19 | CASSQHIRTEAFF | TGTGCCAGTAGCCAACACATACGCACTGAAGCTTTCTTT
NA | NA | TRBJ1-6 | 12 | TRBV12-3/TRBV12-4 | CASSLALPPLHF | TGTGCCAGCAGTTTAGCGCTCCCACCCCTCCACTTT
NA | NA | TRBJ1-6 | 14 | TRBV7-2 | CASSQLPGSSPLHF | TGTGCCAGCAGCCAACTACCAGGGAGTTCACCCCTCCACTTT
NA | NA | TRBJ2-7 | 16 | TRBV10-3 | CAISQVGDRFSYEQYF | TGTGCCATCAGCCAAGTCGGGGACCGATTTTCCTACGAGCAGTACTTC
NA | once | TRBJ1-1 | 13 | TRBV6-6 | CASIAGGFAEAFF | TGTGCCAGCATCGCGGGGGGGTTCGCTGAAGCTTTCTTT
NA | once | TRBJ1-2 | 14 | TRBV7-2 | CASSLGDGLYGYTF | TGTGCCAGCAGCTTAGGTGACGGACTTTATGGCTACACCTTC
NA | NA | TRBJ1-5 | 16 | TRBV4-1 | CASSQDAGASNQPQHF | TGCGCCAGCAGCCAAGATGCAGGAGCTAGCAATCAGCCCCAGCATTTT
NA | NA | TRBJ1-5 | 17 | TRBV18 | CASSPPRRGSDNQPQHF | TGTGCCAGCTCACCCCCCCGCAGGGGCTCCGACAATCAGCCCCAGCATTTT
NA | NA | TRBJ1-1 | 13 | TRBV28 | CAGNGAGNTEAFF | TGTGCCGGGAACGGAGCAGGGAACACTGAAGCTTTCTTT
TRBD2 | NA | TRBJ2-3 | 15 | TRBV5-6 | CASSLVASGEDTQYF | TGTGCCAGCAGCTTGGTAGCTAGCGGGGAAGATACGCAGTATTTT
NA | NA | TRBJ2-2 | 15 | TRBV7-3 | CASSLMTGATGELFF | TGTGCCAGCAGCTTAATGACCGGGGCCACCGGGGAGCTGTTTTTT
NA | NA | TRBJ2-7 | 13 | TRBV21-1 | CASSKRTGYEQYF | TGTGCCAGCAGCAAAAGGACAGGGTACGAGCAGTACTTC
NA | NA | TRBJ1-3 | 16 | TRBV6-1 | CASSELAAGGGNTIYF | TGTGCCAGCAGTGAACTCGCGGCAGGTGGTGGAAACACCATATATTTT
NA | NA | TRBJ2-7 | 12 | TRBV6-5 | CASSRTVDEQYF | TGTGCCAGCAGCCGGACAGTCGACGAGCAGTACTTC
TRBD2 | few | TRBJ2-3 | 15 | TRBV4-1 | CASTTSGEGTDTQYF | TGCGCCAGCACGACTAGCGGGGAAGGCACAGATACGCAGTATTTT